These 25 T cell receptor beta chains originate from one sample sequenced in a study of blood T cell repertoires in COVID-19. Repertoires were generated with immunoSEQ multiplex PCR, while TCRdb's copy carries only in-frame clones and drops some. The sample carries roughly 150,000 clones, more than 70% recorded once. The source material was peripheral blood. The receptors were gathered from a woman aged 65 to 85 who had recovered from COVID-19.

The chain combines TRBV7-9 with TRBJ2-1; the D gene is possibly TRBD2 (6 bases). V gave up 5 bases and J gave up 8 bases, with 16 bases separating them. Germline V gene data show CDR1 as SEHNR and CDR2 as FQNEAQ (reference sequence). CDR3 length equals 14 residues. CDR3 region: CASSLPGLVDEQFF. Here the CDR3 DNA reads TGTGCCAGCAGCCTACCGGGACTGGTGGATGAGCAGTTCTTC.

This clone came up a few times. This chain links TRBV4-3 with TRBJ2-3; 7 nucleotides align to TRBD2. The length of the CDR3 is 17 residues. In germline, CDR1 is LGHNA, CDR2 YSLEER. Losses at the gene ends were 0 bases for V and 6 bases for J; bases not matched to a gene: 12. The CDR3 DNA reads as TGCGCCAGCAGCCAAGATCCGGGGGGAGCGCCGCCGGATACGCAGTATTTT. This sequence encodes CASSQDPGGAPPDTQYF.

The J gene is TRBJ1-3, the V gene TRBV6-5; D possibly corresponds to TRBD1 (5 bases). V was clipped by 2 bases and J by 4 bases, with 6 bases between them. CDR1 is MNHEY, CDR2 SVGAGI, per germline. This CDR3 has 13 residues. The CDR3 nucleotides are TGTGCCAGCAGTTACGGGGCGGGAAACACCATATATTTT. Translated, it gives CASSYGAGNTIYF.

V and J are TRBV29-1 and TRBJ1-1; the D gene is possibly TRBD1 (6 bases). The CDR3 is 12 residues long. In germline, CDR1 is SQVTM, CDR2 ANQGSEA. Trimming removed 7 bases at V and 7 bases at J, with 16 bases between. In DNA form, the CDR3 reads TGCAGCGGACAGGACGCGGCCCGTGAAGCTTTCTTT. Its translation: CSGQDAAREAFF.

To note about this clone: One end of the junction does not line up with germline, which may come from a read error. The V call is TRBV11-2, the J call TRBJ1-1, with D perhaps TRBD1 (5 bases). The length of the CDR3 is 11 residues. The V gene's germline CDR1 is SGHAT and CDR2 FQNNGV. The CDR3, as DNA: TGTGCCAGCAGCTTGGCGGGGGAGGTGATCTTT. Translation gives CASSLAGEVIF. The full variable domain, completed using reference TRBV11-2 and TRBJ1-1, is EAGVAQSPRYKIIEKRQSVAFWCNPISGHATLYWYQQILGQGPKLLIQFQNNGVVDDSQLPKDRFSAERLKGVDSTLKIQPAKLEDSAVYLCASSLAGEVIFGQGTRLTVV.

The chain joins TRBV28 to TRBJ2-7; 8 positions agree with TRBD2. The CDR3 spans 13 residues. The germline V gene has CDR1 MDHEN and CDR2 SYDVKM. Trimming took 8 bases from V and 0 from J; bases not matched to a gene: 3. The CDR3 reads CASDRGGSYEQYF. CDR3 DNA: TGTGCCAGCGACCGGGGGGGCTCCTACGAGCAGTACTTC.

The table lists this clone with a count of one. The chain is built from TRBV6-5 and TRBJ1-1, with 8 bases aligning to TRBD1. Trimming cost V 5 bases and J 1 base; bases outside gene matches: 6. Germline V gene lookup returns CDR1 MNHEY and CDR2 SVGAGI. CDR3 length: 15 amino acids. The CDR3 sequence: CASSLAGTGNTEAFF. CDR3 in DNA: TGTGCCAGCAGTCTAGCCGGGACAGGGAACACTGAAGCTTTCTTT.

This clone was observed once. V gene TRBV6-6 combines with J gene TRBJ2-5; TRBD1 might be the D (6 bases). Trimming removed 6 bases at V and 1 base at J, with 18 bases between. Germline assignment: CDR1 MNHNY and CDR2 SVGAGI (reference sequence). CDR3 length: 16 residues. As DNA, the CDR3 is TGTGCCAGCAGCCGACCACCCAGGGGAATCCAAGAGACCCAGTACTTC. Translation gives CASSRPPRGIQETQYF.

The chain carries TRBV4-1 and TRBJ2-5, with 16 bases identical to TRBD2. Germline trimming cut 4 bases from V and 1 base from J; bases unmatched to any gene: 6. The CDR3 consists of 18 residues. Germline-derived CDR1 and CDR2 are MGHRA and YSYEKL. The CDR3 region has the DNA TGCGCCAGCAGCCTGGGACTAGCGGGGGGGGCGGGCCAAGAGACCCAGTACTTC. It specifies CASSLGLAGGAGQETQYF.

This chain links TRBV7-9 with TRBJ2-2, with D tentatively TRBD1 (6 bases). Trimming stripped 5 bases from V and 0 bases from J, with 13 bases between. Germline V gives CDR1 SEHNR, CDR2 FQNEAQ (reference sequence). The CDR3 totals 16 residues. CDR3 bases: TGTGCCAGCAGCGGAGTGGGGGCCCCGAACACCGGGGAGCTGTTTTTT. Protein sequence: CASSGVGAPNTGELFF.

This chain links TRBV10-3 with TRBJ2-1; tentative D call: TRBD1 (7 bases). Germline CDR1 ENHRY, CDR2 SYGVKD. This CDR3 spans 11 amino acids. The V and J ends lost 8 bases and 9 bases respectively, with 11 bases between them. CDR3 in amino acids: CAIQGGGEQFF. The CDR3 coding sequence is TGTGCCATCCAGGGGGGTGGTGAGCAGTTCTTC.

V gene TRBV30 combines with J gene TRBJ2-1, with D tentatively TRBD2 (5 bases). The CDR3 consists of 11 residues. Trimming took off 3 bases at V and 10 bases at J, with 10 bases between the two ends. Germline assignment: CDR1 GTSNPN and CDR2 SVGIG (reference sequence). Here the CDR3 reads CAWSGLGEQFF. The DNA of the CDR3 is TGTGCCTGGAGCGGACTGGGGGAGCAGTTCTTC.

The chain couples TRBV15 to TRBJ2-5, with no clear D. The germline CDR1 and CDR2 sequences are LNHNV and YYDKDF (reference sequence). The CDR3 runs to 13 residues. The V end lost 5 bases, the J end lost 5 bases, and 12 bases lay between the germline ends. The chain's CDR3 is CATSGQPRETQYF. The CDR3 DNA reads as TGTGCCACCAGCGGGCAGCCTCGGGAGACCCAGTACTTC.

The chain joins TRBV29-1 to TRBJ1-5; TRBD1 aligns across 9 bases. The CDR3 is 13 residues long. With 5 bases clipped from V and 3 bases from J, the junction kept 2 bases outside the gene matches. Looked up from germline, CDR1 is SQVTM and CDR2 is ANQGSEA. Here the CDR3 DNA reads TGCAGCGTTCGGACAGGGGACAATCAGCCCCAGCATTTT. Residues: CSVRTGDNQPQHF.

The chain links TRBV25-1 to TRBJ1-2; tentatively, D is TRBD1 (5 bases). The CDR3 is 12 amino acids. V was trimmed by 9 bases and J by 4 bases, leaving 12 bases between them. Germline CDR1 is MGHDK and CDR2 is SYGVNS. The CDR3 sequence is CASGWGVYGYTF. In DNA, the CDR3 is TGTGCCAGTGGGTGGGGCGTCTATGGCTACACCTTC.

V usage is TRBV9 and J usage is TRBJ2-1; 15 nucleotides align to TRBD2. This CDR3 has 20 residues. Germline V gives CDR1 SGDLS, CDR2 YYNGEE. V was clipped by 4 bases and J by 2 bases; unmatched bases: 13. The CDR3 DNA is TGTGCCAGCAGCCCCGGACTAGCGGGAGGGCCCCCCGGAGCCTACAATGAGCAGTTCTTC. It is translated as CASSPGLAGGPPGAYNEQFF.

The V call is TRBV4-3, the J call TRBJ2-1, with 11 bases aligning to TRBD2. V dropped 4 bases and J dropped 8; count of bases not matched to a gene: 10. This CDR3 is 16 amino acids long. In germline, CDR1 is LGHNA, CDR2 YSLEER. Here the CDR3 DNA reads TGCGCCAGCAGCCCCCAACTAGCGGGAGTTGTCTATGAGCAGTTCTTC. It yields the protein CASSPQLAGVVYEQFF.

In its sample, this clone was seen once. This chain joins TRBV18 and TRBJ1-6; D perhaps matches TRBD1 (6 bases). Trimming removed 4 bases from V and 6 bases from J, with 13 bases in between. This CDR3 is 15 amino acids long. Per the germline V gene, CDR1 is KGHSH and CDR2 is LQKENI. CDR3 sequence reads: CASSRDRLPNSPLHF. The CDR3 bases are TGTGCCAGCTCACGCGACAGGCTACCTAATTCACCCCTCCACTTT.

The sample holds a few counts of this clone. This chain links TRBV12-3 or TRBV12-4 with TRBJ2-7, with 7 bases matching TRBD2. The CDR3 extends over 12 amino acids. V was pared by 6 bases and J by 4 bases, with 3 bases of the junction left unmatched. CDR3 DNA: TGTGCCAGCAGCCCCGGGGGGTACGAGCAGTACTTC. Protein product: CASSPGGYEQYF.

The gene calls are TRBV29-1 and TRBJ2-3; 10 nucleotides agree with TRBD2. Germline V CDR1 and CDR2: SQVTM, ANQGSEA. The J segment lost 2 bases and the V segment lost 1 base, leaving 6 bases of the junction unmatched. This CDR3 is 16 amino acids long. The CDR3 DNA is TGCAGCGTTGAAGGGACTAGCGGACCTAACACAGATACGCAGTATTTT. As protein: CSVEGTSGPNTDTQYF.

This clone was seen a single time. The CDR3 nucleotides read TGTGCCAGCATCGGTCGGGGACACAAAAACGATCAGCCCCAGCATTTT. Protein sequence: CASIGRGHKNDQPQHF. V gene TRBV9 combines with J gene TRBJ1-5, with a weak D call TRBD1 (6 bases). With 6 bases removed from V and 5 bases from J, the gap between germline ends came to 21 bases. This CDR3 is 16 amino acids long. Looked up from germline, CDR1 is SGDLS and CDR2 is YYNGEE.

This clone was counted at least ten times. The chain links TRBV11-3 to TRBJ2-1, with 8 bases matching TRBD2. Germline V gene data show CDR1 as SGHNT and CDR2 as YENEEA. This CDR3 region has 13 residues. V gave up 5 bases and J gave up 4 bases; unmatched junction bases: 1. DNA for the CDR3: TGTGCCAGCAGCCCGGGGGGGTACAATGAGCAGTTCTTC. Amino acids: CASSPGGYNEQFF.

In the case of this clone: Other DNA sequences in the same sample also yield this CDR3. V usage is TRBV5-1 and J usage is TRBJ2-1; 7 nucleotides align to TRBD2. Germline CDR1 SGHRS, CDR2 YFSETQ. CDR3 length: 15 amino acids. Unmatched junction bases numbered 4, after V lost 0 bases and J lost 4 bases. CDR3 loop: CASSLGGTTYNEQFF. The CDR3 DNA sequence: TGCGCCAGCAGCTTGGGTGGGACTACGTACAATGAGCAGTTCTTC.

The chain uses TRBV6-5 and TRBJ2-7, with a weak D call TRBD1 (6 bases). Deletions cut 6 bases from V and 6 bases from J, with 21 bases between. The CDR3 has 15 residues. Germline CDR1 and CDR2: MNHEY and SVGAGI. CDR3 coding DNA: TGTGCCAGCAGCCCCACCAGGGGACCCTCCGGCGAGCAGTACTTC. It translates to CASSPTRGPSGEQYF.

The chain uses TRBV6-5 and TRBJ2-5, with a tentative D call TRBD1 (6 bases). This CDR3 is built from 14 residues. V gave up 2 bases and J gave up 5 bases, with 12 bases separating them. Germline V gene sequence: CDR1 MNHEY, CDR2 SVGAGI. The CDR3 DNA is TGTGCCAGCAGTTACCAGGGGCCGGGGGAGACCCAGTACTTC. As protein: CASSYQGPGETQYF.